This TCR beta chain appears in the sequencing data of a study of T-cell reconstitution after alpha-beta-depleted transplantation in children. A library of TCRbeta sequences, prepared with unique molecular identifiers, was generated. From the PCR reads, TCRdb called clonotypes with MiXCR, one entry per CDR3 protein. The table lists over 90,000 distinct CDR3 sequences, approximately 6% of them singletons. In this sample, this clonotype turned up many times. This TCR was sampled from a female patient younger than 10 who had a stem cell transplant for Fanconi anemia, so the T cells may come from the graft donor. The sequencing used PBMCs, mostly from graft donor cells, collected 60 days after TCRalphabeta/CD19-depleted stem cell transplant.

The CDR3 DNA follows: TGCGCCAGCAGCCCCCCGACTAGCGTTACAGATACGCAGTATTTT. Its protein is CASSPPTSVTDTQYF. V and J are TRBV5-1 and TRBJ2-3, with 8 bases aligning to TRBD2. The V and J ends lost 4 bases and 3 bases, in that order; junction bases with no gene match: 7. Germline values: CDR1 SGHRS, CDR2 YFSETQ. The CDR3 runs 15 residues.